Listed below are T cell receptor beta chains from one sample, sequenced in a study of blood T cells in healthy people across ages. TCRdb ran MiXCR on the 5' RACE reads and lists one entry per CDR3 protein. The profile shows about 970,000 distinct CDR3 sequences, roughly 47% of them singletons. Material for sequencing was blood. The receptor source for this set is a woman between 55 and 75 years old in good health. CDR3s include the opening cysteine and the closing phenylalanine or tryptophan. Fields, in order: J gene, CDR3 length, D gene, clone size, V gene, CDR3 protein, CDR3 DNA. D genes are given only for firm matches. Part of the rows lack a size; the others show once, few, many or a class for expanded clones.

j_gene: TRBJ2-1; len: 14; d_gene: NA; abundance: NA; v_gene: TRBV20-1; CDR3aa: CSARGRRPYNEQFF; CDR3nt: TGCAGTGCTAGAGGTCGGCGACCCTACAATGAGCAGTTCTTC
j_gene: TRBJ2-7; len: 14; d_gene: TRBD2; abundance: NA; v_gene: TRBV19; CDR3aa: CASSPGGLAYEQYF; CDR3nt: TGTGCCAGTAGTCCGGGGGGACTAGCCTACGAGCAGTACTTC
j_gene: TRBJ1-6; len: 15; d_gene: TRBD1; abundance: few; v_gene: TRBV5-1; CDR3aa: CASSPRTGIDSPLHF; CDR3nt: TGCGCCAGCAGCCCGAGGACAGGAATCGATTCACCCCTCCACTTT
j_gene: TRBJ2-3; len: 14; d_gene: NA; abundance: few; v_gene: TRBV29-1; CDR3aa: CSVPDGWRADTQYF; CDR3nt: TGCAGCGTTCCGGACGGCTGGCGGGCAGATACGCAGTATTTT
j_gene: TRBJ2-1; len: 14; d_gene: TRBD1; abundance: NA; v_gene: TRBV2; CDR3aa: CASSHRTGHNEQFF; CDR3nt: TGTGCCAGCAGCCACAGGACAGGCCACAATGAGCAGTTCTTC
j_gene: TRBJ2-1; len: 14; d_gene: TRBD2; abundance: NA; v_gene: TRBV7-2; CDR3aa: CASSLGAGGYYQFF; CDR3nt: TGTGCCAGCAGCTTAGGAGCGGGGGGTTACTATCAGTTCTTC
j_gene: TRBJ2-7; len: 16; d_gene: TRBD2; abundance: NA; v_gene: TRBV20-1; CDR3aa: CSARGRTSGSSYEQYF; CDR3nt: TGCAGTGCTAGGGGAAGGACTAGCGGAAGCTCCTACGAGCAGTACTTC
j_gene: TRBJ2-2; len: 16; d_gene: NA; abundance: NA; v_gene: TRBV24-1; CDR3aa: CATSDQRDTNTGELFF; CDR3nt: TGTGCCACCAGTGATCAGCGGGACACTAACACCGGGGAGCTGTTTTTT
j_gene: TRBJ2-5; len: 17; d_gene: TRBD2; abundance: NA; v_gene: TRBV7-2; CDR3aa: CASSKGGLAGPQETQYF; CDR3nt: TGTGCCAGCAGCAAAGGGGGACTAGCGGGTCCCCAAGAGACCCAGTACTTC
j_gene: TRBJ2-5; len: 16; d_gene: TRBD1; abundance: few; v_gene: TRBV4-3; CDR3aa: CASSQAPTGVQETQYF; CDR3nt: TGCGCCAGCAGCCAAGCCCCGACAGGGGTACAAGAGACCCAGTACTTC
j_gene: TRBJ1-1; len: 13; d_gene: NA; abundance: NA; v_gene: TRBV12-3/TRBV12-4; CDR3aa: CASSLVSTGEAFF; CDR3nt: TGTGCCAGCAGTTTAGTGAGCACAGGGGAAGCTTTCTTT
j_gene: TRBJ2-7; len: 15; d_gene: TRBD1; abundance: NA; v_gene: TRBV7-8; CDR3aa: CASPPPGTGWYEQYF; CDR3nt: TGTGCCAGCCCTCCCCCCGGGACAGGGTGGTACGAGCAGTACTTC
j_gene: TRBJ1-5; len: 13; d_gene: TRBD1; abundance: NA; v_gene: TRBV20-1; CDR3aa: CSARVDRFQPQHF; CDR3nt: TGCAGTGCTAGAGTGGACAGGTTCCAGCCCCAGCATTTT
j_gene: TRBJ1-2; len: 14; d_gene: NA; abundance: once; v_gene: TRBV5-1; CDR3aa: CASSPEQGNYGYTF; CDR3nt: TGCGCCAGCAGCCCAGAACAGGGAAACTATGGCTACACCTTC
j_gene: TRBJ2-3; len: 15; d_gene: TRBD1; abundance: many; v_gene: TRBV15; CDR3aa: CATSRDRGKTDTQYF; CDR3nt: TGTGCCACCAGCAGGGACAGGGGTAAAACAGATACGCAGTATTTT
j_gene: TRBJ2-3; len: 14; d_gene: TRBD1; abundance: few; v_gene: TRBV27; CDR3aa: CASSGTGRTDTQYF; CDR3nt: TGTGCCAGCTCCGGGACAGGGCGCACAGATACGCAGTATTTT
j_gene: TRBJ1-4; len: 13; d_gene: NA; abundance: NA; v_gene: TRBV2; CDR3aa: CASHDTVGEKLFF; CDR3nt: TGTGCCAGCCACGACACAGTGGGGGAAAAACTGTTTTTT